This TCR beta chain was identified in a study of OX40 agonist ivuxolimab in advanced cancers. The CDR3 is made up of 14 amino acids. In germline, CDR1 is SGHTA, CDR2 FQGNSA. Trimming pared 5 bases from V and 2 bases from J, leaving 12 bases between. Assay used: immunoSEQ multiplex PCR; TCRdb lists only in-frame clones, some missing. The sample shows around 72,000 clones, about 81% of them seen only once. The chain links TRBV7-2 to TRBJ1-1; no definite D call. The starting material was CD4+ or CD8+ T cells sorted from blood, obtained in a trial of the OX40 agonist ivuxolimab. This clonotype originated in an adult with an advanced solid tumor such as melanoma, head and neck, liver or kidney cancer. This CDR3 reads CASSPWHGNTEAFF. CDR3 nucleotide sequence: TGTGCCAGCAGCCCCTGGCACGGAAACACTGAAGCTTTCTTT.